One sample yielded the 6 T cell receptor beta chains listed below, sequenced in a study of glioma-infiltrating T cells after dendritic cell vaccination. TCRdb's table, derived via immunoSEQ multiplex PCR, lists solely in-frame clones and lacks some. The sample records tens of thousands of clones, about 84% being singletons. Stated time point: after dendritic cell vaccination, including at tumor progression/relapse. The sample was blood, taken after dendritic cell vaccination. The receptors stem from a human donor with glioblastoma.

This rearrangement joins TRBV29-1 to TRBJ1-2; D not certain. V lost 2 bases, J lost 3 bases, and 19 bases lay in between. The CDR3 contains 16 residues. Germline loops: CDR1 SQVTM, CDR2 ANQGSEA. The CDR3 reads CSVESTRAVRYYGYTF. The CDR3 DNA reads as TGCAGCGTTGAATCGACTAGGGCCGTCCGGTACTATGGCTACACCTTC.

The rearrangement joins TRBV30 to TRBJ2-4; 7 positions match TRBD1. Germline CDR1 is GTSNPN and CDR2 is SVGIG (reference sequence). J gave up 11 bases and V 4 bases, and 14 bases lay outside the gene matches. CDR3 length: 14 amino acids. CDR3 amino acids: CAWTTGATSHLQYF. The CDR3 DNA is TGTGCCTGGACCACAGGGGCGACCTCTCACCTTCAGTACTTC.

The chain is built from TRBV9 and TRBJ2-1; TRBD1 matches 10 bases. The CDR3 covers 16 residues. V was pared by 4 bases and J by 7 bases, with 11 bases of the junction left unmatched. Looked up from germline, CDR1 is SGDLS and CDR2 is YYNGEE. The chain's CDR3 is CASSPQDRGEWNEQFF. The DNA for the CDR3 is TGTGCCAGCAGCCCTCAGGACAGGGGGGAATGGAATGAGCAGTTCTTC. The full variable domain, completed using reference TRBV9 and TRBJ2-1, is DSGVTQTPKHLITATGQRVTLRCSPRSGDLSVYWYQQSLDQGLQFLIQYYNGEERAKGNILERFSAQQFPDLHSELNLSSLELGDSALYFCASSPQDRGEWNEQFFGPGTRLTVL.

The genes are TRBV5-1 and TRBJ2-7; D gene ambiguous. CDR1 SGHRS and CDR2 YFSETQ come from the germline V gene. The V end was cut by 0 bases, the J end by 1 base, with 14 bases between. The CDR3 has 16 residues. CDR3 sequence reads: CASSLAVLRSSYEQYF. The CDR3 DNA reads TGCGCCAGCAGCTTGGCCGTACTACGGTCATCCTACGAGCAGTACTTC.

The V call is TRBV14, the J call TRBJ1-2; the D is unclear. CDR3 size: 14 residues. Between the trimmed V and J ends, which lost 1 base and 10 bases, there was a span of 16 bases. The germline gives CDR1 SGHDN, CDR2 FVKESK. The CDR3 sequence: CASSQVQGPGIYTF. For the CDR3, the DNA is TGTGCCAGCAGCCAAGTACAAGGCCCCGGGATCTACACCTTC.

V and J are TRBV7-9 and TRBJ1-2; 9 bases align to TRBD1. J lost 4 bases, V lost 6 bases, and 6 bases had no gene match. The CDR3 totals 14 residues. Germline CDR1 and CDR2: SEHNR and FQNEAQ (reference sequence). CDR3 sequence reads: CASRPGTGIYGYTF. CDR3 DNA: TGTGCCAGCAGACCCGGGACAGGGATCTATGGCTACACCTTC.